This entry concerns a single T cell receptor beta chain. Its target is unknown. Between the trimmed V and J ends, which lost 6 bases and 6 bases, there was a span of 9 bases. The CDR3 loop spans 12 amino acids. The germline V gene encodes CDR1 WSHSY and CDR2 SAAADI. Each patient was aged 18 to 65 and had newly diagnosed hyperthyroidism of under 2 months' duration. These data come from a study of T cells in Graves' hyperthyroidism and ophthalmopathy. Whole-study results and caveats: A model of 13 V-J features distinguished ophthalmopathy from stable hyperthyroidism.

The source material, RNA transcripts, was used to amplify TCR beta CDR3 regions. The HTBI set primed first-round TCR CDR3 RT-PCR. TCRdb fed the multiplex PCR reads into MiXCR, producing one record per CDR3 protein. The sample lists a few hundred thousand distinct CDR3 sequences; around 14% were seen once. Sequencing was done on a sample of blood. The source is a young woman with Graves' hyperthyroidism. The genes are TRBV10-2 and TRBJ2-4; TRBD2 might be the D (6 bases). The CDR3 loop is CASREGLNIQYF. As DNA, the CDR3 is TGCGCCAGCAGGGAGGGGTTAAACATTCAGTACTTC.